These T cell receptor beta chains were read from a single sample in a study of blood T cell repertoires in COVID-19. Sequenced by immunoSEQ multiplex PCR; TCRdb stores in-frame clones only, minus some. The table has roughly 150,000 clones, about four fifths seen once. Sequencing was done on a sample of peripheral blood. The receptors stem from an elderly woman with acute or convalescent COVID-19. Each CDR3 is given with its conserved first and last residue. D genes are given only for firm matches. Size is stated for part of the rows, as once, few or many counts, or as a class when the clone is expanded.

size: NA
D: NA
length: 16
J: TRBJ1-1
V: TRBV27
CDR3: CASSVFPGQPNTEAFF
DNA: TGTGCCAGCAGTGTATTCCCGGGACAACCGAACACTGAAGCTTTCTTT

size: few
D: NA
length: 11
J: TRBJ2-3
V: TRBV10-3
CDR3: CAISTQGPQYF
DNA: TGTGCCATCAGTACACAGGGTCCGCAGTATTTT

size: NA
D: TRBD1
length: 15
J: TRBJ1-6
V: TRBV5-4
CDR3: CASSTGRGLNSPLHF
DNA: TGTGCCAGCAGCACCGGCAGGGGGCTGAATTCACCCCTCCACTTT

size: NA
D: NA
length: 15
J: TRBJ1-2
V: TRBV19
CDR3: CASSNQGGGRYGYTF
DNA: TGTGCCAGTAGTAATCAGGGAGGTGGTCGCTATGGCTACACCTTC

size: NA
D: NA
length: 13
J: TRBJ1-4
V: TRBV19
CDR3: CASSTRQAEKLFF
DNA: TGTGCCAGTAGTACCAGACAGGCCGAAAAACTGTTTTTT

size: NA
D: TRBD2
length: 16
J: TRBJ2-4
V: TRBV3-1/TRBV3-2
CDR3: CASSPFVAGGKNIQYF
DNA: TGTGCCAGCAGCCCCTTTGTAGCGGGGGGAAAAAACATTCAGTACTTC

size: NA
D: NA
length: 15
J: TRBJ1-5
V: TRBV30
CDR3: CAYTLTGDSNQPQHF
DNA: TGTGCCTACACCCTCACGGGGGATAGCAATCAGCCCCAGCATTTT

size: NA
D: TRBD1
length: 16
J: TRBJ1-2
V: TRBV19
CDR3: CASSMGYQGALDGYTF
DNA: TGTGCCAGTAGTATGGGCTACCAGGGGGCATTGGATGGCTACACCTTC

size: NA
D: TRBD1
length: 15
J: TRBJ2-7
V: TRBV13
CDR3: CASSQGTGISYEQYF
DNA: TGTGCCAGCAGCCAGGGGACAGGGATATCCTACGAGCAGTACTTC

size: NA
D: NA
length: 15
J: TRBJ1-5
V: TRBV28
CDR3: CASSLFTGHHQPQHF
DNA: TGTGCCAGCAGTTTGTTCACAGGGCACCATCAGCCCCAGCATTTT

size: NA
D: TRBD2
length: 16
J: TRBJ2-1
V: TRBV5-6
CDR3: CASSSPGTSGINEQFF
DNA: TGTGCCAGCAGCTCCCCCGGGACTAGCGGCATCAATGAGCAGTTCTTC

size: NA
D: NA
length: 13
J: TRBJ1-5
V: TRBV12-3/TRBV12-4
CDR3: CASSLAENQPQHF
DNA: TGTGCCAGCAGTTTAGCGGAGAATCAGCCCCAGCATTTT

size: NA
D: NA
length: 13
J: TRBJ2-7
V: TRBV5-4
CDR3: CASSLGVPYEQYF
DNA: TGTGCCAGCAGCTTGGGAGTCCCTTACGAGCAGTACTTC

size: NA
D: TRBD2
length: 16
J: TRBJ2-7
V: TRBV4-1
CDR3: CASSRGLAGDSYEQYF
DNA: TGCGCCAGCAGCCGGGGACTAGCGGGGGACTCCTACGAGCAGTACTTC

size: NA
D: TRBD2
length: 16
J: TRBJ2-3
V: TRBV11-2
CDR3: CASRGRRGGVTDTQYF
DNA: TGTGCCAGCAGGGGCAGGCGGGGGGGCGTCACAGATACGCAGTATTTT

size: NA
D: TRBD1
length: 14
J: TRBJ2-2
V: TRBV27
CDR3: CATRGWGDTGELFF
DNA: TGTGCCACCAGGGGGTGGGGCGACACCGGGGAGCTGTTTTTT

size: NA
D: TRBD2
length: 16
J: TRBJ2-1
V: TRBV3-1/TRBV3-2
CDR3: CASSQDGLAGVSEQFF
DNA: TGTGCCAGCAGCCAAGATGGGCTAGCGGGAGTGAGTGAGCAGTTCTTC

size: few
D: TRBD2
length: 15
J: TRBJ2-7
V: TRBV10-2
CDR3: CASSDKRGSSYEQYF
DNA: TGCGCCAGCAGTGATAAGCGGGGGAGCTCCTACGAGCAGTACTTC

size: NA
D: NA
length: 12
J: TRBJ2-1
V: TRBV27
CDR3: CASSLSLNEQFF
DNA: TGTGCCAGCAGTTTATCACTTAATGAGCAGTTCTTC

size: once
D: NA
length: 13
J: TRBJ1-1
V: TRBV29-1
CDR3: CSVDYGGDTEAFF
DNA: TGCAGCGTTGATTATGGGGGGGACACTGAAGCTTTCTTT

size: NA
D: TRBD1
length: 16
J: TRBJ2-7
V: TRBV27
CDR3: CASSLIPGQGSYEQYF
DNA: TGTGCCAGCAGTTTAATTCCGGGACAGGGGTCCTACGAGCAGTACTTC

size: NA
D: TRBD1
length: 15
J: TRBJ1-2
V: TRBV5-1
CDR3: CASSSRDRGRHGYTF
DNA: TGCGCCAGCAGCAGCCGGGACAGGGGGCGGCATGGCTACACCTTC

size: NA
D: TRBD2
length: 15
J: TRBJ2-3
V: TRBV7-9
CDR3: CASSLPSGGEDTQYF
DNA: TGTGCCAGCAGCTTACCTAGCGGGGGAGAGGATACGCAGTATTTT

size: once
D: TRBD1
length: 15
J: TRBJ1-4
V: TRBV25-1
CDR3: CASGTDRGTNEKLFF
DNA: TGTGCCAGCGGCACGGACAGGGGGACAAATGAAAAACTGTTTTTT

size: NA
D: NA
length: 14
J: TRBJ2-7
V: TRBV6-5
CDR3: CASTDGSRAYEQYF
DNA: TGTGCCAGTACAGACGGGAGCCGGGCCTACGAGCAGTACTTC

size: NA
D: TRBD1
length: 14
J: TRBJ1-1
V: TRBV6-5
CDR3: CASSPDRGSPEAFF
DNA: TGTGCCAGCAGTCCGGACAGGGGGAGTCCTGAAGCTTTCTTT

size: NA
D: TRBD1
length: 16
J: TRBJ1-4
V: TRBV5-5
CDR3: CASSERQGATNEKLFF
DNA: TGTGCCAGCAGCGAGAGACAGGGGGCTACTAATGAAAAACTGTTTTTT